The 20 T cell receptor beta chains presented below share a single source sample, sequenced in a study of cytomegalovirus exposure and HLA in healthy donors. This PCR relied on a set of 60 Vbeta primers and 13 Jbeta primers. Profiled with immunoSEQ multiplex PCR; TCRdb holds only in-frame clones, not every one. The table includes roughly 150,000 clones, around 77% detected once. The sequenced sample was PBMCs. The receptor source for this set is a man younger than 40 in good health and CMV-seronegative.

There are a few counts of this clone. CDR3 sequence reads: CSVTSGRAYEQYF. CDR3 nucleotides: TGCAGCGTTACTAGCGGGAGGGCCTACGAGCAGTACTTC. The chain employs TRBV29-1 and TRBJ2-7, with 13 bases lining up with TRBD2. The CDR3 runs 13 residues. Germline trimming cut 5 bases from V and 2 bases from J; bases unmatched to any gene: 0. Germline V gene lookup returns CDR1 SQVTM and CDR2 ANQGSEA.

The CDR3 coding sequence is TGTGCCAGCAGCCTACAGACTAGCGGGATCTCAGATACGCAGTATTTT. This sequence encodes CASSLQTSGISDTQYF. The V and J genes are TRBV9 and TRBJ2-3, with TRBD2 matching over 11 bases. V dropped 4 bases and J dropped 4; count of bases not matched to a gene: 8. CDR1 and CDR2 from the germline V gene are SGDLS and YYNGEE. The CDR3 is made up of 16 amino acids.

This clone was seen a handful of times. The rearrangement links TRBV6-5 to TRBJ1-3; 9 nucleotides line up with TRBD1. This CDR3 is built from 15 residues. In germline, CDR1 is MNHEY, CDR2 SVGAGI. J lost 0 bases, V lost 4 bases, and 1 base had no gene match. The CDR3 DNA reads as TGTGCCAGCAGTTCGGGACAGGGCTCTGGAAACACCATATATTTT. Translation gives CASSSGQGSGNTIYF.

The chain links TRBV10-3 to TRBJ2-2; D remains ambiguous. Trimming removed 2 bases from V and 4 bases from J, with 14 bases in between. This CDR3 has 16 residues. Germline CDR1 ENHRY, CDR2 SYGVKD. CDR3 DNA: TGTGCCATCAGTGAGCTTAGACAAAGTTTCACCGGGGAGCTGTTTTTT. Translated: CAISELRQSFTGELFF.

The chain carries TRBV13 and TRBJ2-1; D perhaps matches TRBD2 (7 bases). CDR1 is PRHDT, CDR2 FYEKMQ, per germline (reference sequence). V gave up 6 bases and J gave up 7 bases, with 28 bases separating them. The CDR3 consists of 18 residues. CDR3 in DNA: TGTGCCAGCAGTGAGGGGGGGTCTAGTGCGGGAGAAGGAAATGAGCAGTTCTTC. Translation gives CASSEGGSSAGEGNEQFF.

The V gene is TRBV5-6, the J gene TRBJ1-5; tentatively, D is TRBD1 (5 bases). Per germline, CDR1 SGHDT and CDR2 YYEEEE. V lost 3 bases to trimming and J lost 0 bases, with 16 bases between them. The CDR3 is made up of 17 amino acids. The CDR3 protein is CASSSTGQGYSNQPQHF. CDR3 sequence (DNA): TGTGCCAGCAGCTCGACCGGGCAGGGATATAGCAATCAGCCCCAGCATTTT. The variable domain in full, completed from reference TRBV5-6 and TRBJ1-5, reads DAGVTQSPTHLIKTRGQQVTLRCSPKSGHDTVSWYQQALGQGPQFIFQYYEEEERQRGNFPDRFSGHQFPNYSSELNVNALLLGDSALYLCASSSTGQGYSNQPQHFGDGTRLSIL.

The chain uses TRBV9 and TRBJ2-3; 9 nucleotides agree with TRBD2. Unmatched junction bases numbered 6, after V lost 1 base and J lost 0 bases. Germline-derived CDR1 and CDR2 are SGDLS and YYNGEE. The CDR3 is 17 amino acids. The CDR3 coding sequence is TGTGCCAGCAGCGTAACGAGCGGGAGGACTAGCACAGATACGCAGTATTTT. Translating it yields CASSVTSGRTSTDTQYF.

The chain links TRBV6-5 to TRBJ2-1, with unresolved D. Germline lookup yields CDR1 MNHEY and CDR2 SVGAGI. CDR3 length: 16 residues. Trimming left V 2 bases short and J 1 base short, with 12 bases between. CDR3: CASSYTVTYSYNEQFF. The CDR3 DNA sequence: TGTGCCAGCAGTTACACCGTAACTTATTCCTACAATGAGCAGTTCTTC.

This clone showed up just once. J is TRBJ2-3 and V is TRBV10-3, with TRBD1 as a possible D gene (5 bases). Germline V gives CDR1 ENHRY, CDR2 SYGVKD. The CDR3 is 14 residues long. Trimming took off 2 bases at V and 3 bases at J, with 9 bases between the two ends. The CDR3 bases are TGTGCCATCAGTGAGACTGGACAAACAGATACGCAGTATTTT. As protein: CAISETGQTDTQYF.

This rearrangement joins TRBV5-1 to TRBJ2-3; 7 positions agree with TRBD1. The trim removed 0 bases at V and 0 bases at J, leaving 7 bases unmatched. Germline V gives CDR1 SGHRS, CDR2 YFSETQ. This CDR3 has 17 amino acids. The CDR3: CASSLGIRGRSTDTQYF. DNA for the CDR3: TGCGCCAGCAGCTTGGGGATAAGGGGGCGAAGCACAGATACGCAGTATTTT.

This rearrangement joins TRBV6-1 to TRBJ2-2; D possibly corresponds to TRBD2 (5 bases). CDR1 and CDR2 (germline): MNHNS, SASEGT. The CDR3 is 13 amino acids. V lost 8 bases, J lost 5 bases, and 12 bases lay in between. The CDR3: CASLRTGTGELFF. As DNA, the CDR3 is TGTGCCAGCTTGCGGACGGGAACCGGGGAGCTGTTTTTT.

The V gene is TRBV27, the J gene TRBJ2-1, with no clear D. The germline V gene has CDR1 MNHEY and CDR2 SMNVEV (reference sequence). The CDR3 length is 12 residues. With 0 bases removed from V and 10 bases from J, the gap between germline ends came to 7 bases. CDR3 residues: CASSLSAGEQFF. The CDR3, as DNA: TGTGCCAGCAGTTTATCCGCCGGGGAGCAGTTCTTC.

The CDR3 DNA is TGCGCCAGCAGCTCGGGACTAGCGGGACACACAGATACGCAGTATTTT. Protein sequence: CASSSGLAGHTDTQYF. This rearrangement joins TRBV5-1 to TRBJ2-3; TRBD2 matches 13 bases. With V trimmed by 3 bases and J by 2 bases, 3 bases remained unmatched. The CDR3 loop spans 16 amino acids. The V gene's germline CDR1 is SGHRS and CDR2 YFSETQ.

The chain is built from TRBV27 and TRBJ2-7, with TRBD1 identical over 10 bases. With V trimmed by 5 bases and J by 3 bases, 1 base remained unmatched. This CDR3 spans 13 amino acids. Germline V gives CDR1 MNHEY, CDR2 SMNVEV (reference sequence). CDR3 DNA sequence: TGTGCCAGCAGTGGGGACAGGGGCTACGAGCAGTACTTC. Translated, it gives CASSGDRGYEQYF.

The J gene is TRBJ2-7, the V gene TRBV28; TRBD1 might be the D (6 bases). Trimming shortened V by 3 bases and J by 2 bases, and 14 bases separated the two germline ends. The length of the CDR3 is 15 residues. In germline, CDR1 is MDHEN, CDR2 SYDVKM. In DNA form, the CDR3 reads TGTGCCAGCAGTTTCCTGGTGGACAGTGCCTACGAGCAGTACTTC. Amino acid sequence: CASSFLVDSAYEQYF.

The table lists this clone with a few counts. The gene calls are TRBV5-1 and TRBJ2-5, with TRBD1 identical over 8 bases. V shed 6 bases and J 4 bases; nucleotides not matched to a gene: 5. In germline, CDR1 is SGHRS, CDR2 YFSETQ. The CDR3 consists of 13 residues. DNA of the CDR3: TGCGCCAGCAACAGGGGGATAGGAGAGACCCAGTACTTC. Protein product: CASNRGIGETQYF.

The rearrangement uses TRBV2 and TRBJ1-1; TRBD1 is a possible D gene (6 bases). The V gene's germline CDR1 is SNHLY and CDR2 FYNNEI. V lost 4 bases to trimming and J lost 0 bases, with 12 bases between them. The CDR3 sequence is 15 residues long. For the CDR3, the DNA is TGTGCCAGCAGTGGACTACAGGGCATGAACACTGAAGCTTTCTTT. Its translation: CASSGLQGMNTEAFF.

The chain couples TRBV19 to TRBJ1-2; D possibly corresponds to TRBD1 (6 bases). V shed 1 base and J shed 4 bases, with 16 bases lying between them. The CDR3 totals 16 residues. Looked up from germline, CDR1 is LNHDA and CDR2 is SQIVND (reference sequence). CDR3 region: CASSIVVQGFGYGYTF. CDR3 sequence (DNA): TGTGCCAGTAGTATAGTCGTACAGGGTTTTGGCTATGGCTACACCTTC.

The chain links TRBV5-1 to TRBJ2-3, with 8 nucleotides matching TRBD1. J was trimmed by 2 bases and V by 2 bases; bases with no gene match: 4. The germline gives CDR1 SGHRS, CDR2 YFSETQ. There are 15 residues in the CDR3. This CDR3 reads CASSLTGGATDTQYF. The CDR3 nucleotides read TGCGCCAGCAGCTTAACAGGGGGAGCCACAGATACGCAGTATTTT.

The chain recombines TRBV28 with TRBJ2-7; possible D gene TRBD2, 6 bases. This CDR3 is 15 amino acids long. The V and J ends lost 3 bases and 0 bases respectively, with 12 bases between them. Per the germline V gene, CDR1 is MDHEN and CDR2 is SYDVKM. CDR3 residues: CASSFASVSSYEQYF. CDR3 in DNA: TGTGCCAGCAGTTTCGCTAGCGTGAGCTCCTACGAGCAGTACTTC.